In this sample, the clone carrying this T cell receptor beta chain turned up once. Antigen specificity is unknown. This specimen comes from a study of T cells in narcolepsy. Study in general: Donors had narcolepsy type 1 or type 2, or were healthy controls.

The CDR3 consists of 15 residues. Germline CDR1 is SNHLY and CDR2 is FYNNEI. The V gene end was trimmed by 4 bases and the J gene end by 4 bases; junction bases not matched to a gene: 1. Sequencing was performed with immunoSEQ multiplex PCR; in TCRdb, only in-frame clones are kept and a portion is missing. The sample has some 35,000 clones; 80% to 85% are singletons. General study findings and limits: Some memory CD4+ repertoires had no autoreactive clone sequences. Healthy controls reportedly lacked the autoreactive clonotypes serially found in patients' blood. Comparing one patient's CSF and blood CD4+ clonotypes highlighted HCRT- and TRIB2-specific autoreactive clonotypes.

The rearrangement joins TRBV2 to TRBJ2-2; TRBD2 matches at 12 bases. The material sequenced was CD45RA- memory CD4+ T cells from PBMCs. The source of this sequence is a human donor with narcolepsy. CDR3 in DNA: TGTGCCAGCAGTGCGACTAGCGGGAGCACCGGGGAGCTGTTTTTT. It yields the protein CASSATSGSTGELFF.